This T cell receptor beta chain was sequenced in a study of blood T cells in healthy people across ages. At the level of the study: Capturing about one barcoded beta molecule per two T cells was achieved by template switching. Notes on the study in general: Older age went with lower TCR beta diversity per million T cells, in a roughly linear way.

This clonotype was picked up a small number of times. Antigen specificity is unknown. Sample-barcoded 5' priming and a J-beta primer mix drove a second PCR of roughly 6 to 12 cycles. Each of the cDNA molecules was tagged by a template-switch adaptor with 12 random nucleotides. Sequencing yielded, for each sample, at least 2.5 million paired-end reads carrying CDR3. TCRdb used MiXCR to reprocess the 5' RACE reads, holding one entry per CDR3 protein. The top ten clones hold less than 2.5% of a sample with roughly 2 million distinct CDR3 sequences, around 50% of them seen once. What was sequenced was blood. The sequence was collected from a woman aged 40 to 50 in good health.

CDR3 sequence (DNA): TGCAGTGCTAAGGGGAATGAGCAGTTCTTC. Amino acids: CSAKGNEQFF. The chain couples TRBV20-1 to TRBJ2-1, with D possibly matching TRBD1 (5 bases). The CDR3 loop spans 10 amino acids. The germline V gene has CDR1 DFQATT and CDR2 SNEGSKA (reference sequence). Trimming pared 4 bases from V and 7 bases from J, leaving 5 bases between.